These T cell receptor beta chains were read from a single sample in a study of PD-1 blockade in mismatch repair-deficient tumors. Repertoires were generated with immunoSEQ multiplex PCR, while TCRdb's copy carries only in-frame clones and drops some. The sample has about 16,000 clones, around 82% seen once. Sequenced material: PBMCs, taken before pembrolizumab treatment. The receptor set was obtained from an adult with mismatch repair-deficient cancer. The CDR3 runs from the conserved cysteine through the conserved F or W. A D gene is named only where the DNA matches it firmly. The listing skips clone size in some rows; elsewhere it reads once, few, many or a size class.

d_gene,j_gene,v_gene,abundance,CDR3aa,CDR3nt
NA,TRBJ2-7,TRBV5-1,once,CASSLYGEYEQYF,TGCGCCAGCAGCTTGTACGGGGAATACGAGCAGTACTTC
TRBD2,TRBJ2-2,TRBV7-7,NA,CASTSYPPGLATGELFF,TGTGCTAGCACCTCATACCCCCCGGGACTAGCTACCGGGGAGCTGTTTTTT
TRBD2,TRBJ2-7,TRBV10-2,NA,CASSESSGTYEQYF,TGCGCCAGCAGTGAGAGTAGCGGGACCTACGAGCAGTACTTC
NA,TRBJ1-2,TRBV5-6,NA,CASSLVGRNYGYTF,TGTGCCAGCAGCTTGGTCGGACGTAACTATGGCTACACCTTC
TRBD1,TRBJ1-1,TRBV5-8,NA,CASSFVSGRGTGRTEAFF,TGTGCCAGCAGCTTCGTTTCAGGACGAGGGACAGGGAGGACTGAAGCTTTCTTT
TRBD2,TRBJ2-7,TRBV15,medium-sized,CATSRGYRTGGLAGGYEQYF,TGTGCCACCAGCAGAGGCTACCGGACAGGGGGACTAGCGGGAGGATACGAGCAGTACTTC
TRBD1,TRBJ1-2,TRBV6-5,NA,CASSYSTGVIEGYTF,TGTGCCAGCAGTTACTCCACAGGGGTGATAGAAGGCTACACCTTC
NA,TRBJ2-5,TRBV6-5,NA,CASSYSTSGGETQYF,TGTGCCAGCAGTTACTCGACTTCCGGGGGAGAGACCCAGTACTTC
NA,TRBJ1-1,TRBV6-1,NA,CASSEPGAYEAFF,TGTGCCAGCAGTGAACCAGGGGCCTATGAAGCTTTCTTT
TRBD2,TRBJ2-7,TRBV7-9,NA,CASSLAAGASYEQYF,TGTGCCAGCAGCTTAGCAGCGGGAGCCTCCTACGAGCAGTACTTC
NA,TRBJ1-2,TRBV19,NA,CASSIAVRTAPYGYTF,TGTGCCAGTAGTATAGCGGTCCGCACTGCCCCCTATGGCTACACCTTC
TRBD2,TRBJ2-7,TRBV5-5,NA,CASSRQTGLEYEQYF,TGTGCCAGCAGCCGTCAAACGGGACTAGAATACGAGCAGTACTTC
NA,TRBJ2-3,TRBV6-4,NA,CASSDSPGGTDTQYF,TGTGCCAGCAGTGACTCCCCAGGGGGGACAGATACGCAGTATTTT
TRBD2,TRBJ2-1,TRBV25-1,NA,CASSDPGTSGSNEQFF,TGTGCCAGCAGTGACCCCGGGACTAGCGGATCTAATGAGCAGTTCTTC